This entry lists 9 T cell receptor beta chains sequenced from one sample in a study of T cell responses to AZD1222 COVID-19 vaccine. Clones were sequenced by immunoSEQ multiplex PCR, and TCRdb holds only the in-frame ones, with some missing. In the table there are around 67,000 clones, roughly 84% of which are singletons. Sequencing was performed on peripheral blood, taken on day 0 of AZD1222 vaccination. These receptors were obtained from an adult in good health.

The chain carries TRBV30 and TRBJ2-5, with unresolved D. Trimming stripped 0 bases from V and 5 bases from J, with 7 bases between. Per germline, CDR1 GTSNPN and CDR2 SVGIG (reference sequence). The CDR3 sequence is 12 residues long. CDR3 DNA: TGTGCCTGGAGTGTGAGGCGCGAGACCCAGTACTTC. As protein: CAWSVRRETQYF.

This clone was recorded once. The rearrangement joins TRBV28 to TRBJ2-7; a weak D match, TRBD2 (7 bases). V dropped 2 bases and J dropped 5 bases, with 13 bases sitting between them. This CDR3 spans 14 amino acids. Germline values: CDR1 MDHEN, CDR2 SYDVKM. The CDR3: CASSLGGGTDEQYF. The CDR3 coding sequence is TGTGCCAGCAGTTTAGGGGGGGGCACGGACGAGCAGTACTTC.

About this clone itself: One junction end disagrees with the germline gene, perhaps due to a read error. The CDR3 sequence is CAISESDRSSYNEQFF. The CDR3 DNA sequence: TGTGCCATCAGCGAGTCCGACAGGAGCTCCTACAATGAGCAGTTCTTC. The rearrangement uses TRBV10-3 and TRBJ2-1; perhaps TRBD1 as D (6 bases). The germline V gene has CDR1 ENHRY and CDR2 SYGVKD. The CDR3 loop spans 16 amino acids.

The CDR3 region has the DNA TGTGCCAGCAGCTATTACGGGGGGCCCTATGGCTACACCTTC. Protein sequence: CASSYYGGPYGYTF. V is TRBV6-5 and J is TRBJ1-2, with D perhaps TRBD1 (6 bases). V gave up 6 bases and J gave up 4 bases, with 15 bases separating them. The germline CDR1 and CDR2 sequences are MNHEY and SVGAGI. The CDR3 totals 14 residues.

DNA for the CDR3: TGTGCCAGCAGCCAAGGGTTGAATTACGAGCAGTACTTC. Protein sequence: CASSQGLNYEQYF. The genes are TRBV3-1 (or the pseudogene TRBV3-2) and TRBJ2-7; unclear D gene. CDR1 is LGHDT and CDR2 is YNNKEL in the germline V gene (reference sequence). Between the trimmed V and J ends, which lost 1 base and 4 bases, there was a span of 8 bases. CDR3 length equals 13 residues.

This clone was picked up one time. This chain links TRBV20-1 with TRBJ2-7, with TRBD1 identical over 10 bases. Germline CDR1 reads DFQATT; CDR2 reads SNEGSKA (reference sequence). The CDR3 loop spans 14 amino acids. J lost 3 bases, V lost 3 bases, and 5 bases had no gene match. The CDR3 region has the DNA TGCAGTGCTAGTCGTGGGACAGGGGACTACGAGCAGTACTTC. It translates to CSASRGTGDYEQYF.

The chain uses TRBV4-2 and TRBJ2-7; D is perhaps TRBD2 (6 bases). TRBJ2-1 matches the DNA end more closely, so the J call is doubtful. CDR1 is LGHNA, CDR2 YNFKEQ, per germline. This CDR3 contains 14 residues. Here the CDR3 reads CASSQGDSGDEQFF. In DNA, the CDR3 is TGTGCCAGCAGCCAAGGGGACTCCGGGGATGAGCAGTTCTTC.

This clone was seen a single time. The rearrangement joins TRBV3-1 (or the pseudogene TRBV3-2) to TRBJ1-6, with a tentative D call TRBD1 (6 bases). V gave up 4 bases and J gave up 5 bases, with 12 bases separating them. Germline V lookup: CDR1 LGHDT, CDR2 YNNKEL (reference sequence). This CDR3 is built from 15 residues. CDR3 in amino acids: CASSRRGGNNSPLHF. The DNA for the CDR3 is TGTGCCAGCAGCCGTCGGGGGGGCAATAATTCACCCCTCCACTTT.

Only one count was recorded for this clone. The chain employs TRBV28 and TRBJ2-7; D perhaps matches TRBD2 (5 bases). V lost 7 bases, J lost 3 bases, and 10 bases lay in between. The CDR3 covers 12 residues. Per the germline V gene, CDR1 is MDHEN and CDR2 is SYDVKM. This chain's CDR3 is CASTSDFYEQYF. In DNA form, the CDR3 reads TGTGCCAGCACCTCGGACTTCTACGAGCAGTACTTC.